The clone carrying this TCR beta chain was counted once. Its antigen remains unknown. The sample originates from a study of cytomegalovirus exposure and HLA in healthy donors. General study findings and limits: When a later analysis was performed, an Asian-associated ancestry cluster reportedly had fewer N-insertions than the approximately 680-donor mean. The study found most TCR sequences rare, yet found some public TCRs in many donors. When analyzed later, a missense DCLRE1C variant was found to be linked to TCR beta V- and J-gene trimming.

The PCR ran on 60 Vbeta and 13 Jbeta primers. How the authors handled the data: The authors later counted 75 million to 90 million unique TCR beta chains, approximately 10 million of them shared. The method was immunoSEQ multiplex PCR; TCRdb's version includes in-frame clones alone and lacks a portion of them. For V, J and clone size, that table is used; D and trimming come from the DNA. The profile shows 95,000 to 130,000 clones, around three quarters of them singletons. V was cut by 5 bases and J by 6 bases, with 14 bases left in between. Germline V gene sequence: CDR1 MDHEN, CDR2 SYDVKM. This CDR3 region has 13 residues.

This TCR came from a man aged 25-40 years in good health and CMV-seropositive. Sequencing was done on a sample of PBMCs. The chain combines TRBV28 with TRBJ2-7, with TRBD1 as a possible D gene (6 bases). Here the CDR3 DNA reads TGTGCCAGCAGTCACCGGACAGAAGGCGAGCAGTACTTC. This codes for CASSHRTEGEQYF.